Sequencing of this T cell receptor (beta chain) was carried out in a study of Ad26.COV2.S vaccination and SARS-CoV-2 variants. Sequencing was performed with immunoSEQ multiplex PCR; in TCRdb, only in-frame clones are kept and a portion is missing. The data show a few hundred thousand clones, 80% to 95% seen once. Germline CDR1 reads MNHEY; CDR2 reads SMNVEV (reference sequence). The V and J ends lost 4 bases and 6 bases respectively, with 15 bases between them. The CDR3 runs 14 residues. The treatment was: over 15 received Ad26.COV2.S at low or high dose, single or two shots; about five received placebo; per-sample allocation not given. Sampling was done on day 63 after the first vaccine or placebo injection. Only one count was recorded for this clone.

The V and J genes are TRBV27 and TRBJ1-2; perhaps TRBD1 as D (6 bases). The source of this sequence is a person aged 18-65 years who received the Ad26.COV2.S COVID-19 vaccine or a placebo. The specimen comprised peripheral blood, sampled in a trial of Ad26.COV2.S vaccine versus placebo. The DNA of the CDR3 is TGTGCCAGCAGTTGGAACAGGGCTGGTGATGGCTACACCTTC. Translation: CASSWNRAGDGYTF.